The rows below give T cell receptor beta chains drawn from one sample of a study of T cells in Graves' hyperthyroidism and ophthalmopathy. MiXCR was run by TCRdb on the multiplex PCR reads, yielding one entry per CDR3 protein. The data show around 400,000 distinct CDR3 sequences, approximately 15% seen once. The sample consisted of blood. The receptors come from a woman under 30 with Graves' hyperthyroidism that later progressed to Graves' ophthalmopathy. Both conserved end residues are part of each CDR3. A D gene is named only where the DNA matches it firmly. Some rows mark clone size as missing; the rest say once, few, many or name a class of expanded clone.

TRBD1,TRBJ1-1,.,TRBV27,TGTGCCAGCAGTTTATCCCCGGGACAGGGCACTGAAGCTTTCTTT,CASSLSPGQGTEAFF
TRBD1,TRBJ2-5,.,TRBV2,TGTGCCAGCAGGAGACAGGGGGTGGGAGATACCCAGTACTTC,CASRRQGVGDTQYF
TRBD1,TRBJ2-7,.,TRBV5-1,TGCGCCAGCAGAGCCGGGACAGGGAGGACAAGTGGCGAGCAGTACTTC,CASRAGTGRTSGEQYF
.,TRBJ2-1,many,TRBV27,TGTGCCAGCATAGGCGGCCACAATGAGCAGTTCTTC,CASIGGHNEQFF
.,TRBJ2-1,many,TRBV29-1,TGCAGCGTCGAGATGGGTCGCTTTGGGTCTCGATACTCCTACAATGAGCAGTTCTTC,CSVEMGRFGSRYSYNEQFF
TRBD2,TRBJ2-5,.,TRBV5-1,TGCGCCAGCAGCCCCGGGACTAGTCTGGAGACCCAGTACTTC,CASSPGTSLETQYF
.,TRBJ1-3,.,TRBV10-3,TGTGCCATCGGCGGCTTCTCTGGAAACACCATATATTTT,CAIGGFSGNTIYF
TRBD2,TRBJ2-3,few,TRBV20-1,TGCAGTGCTAGATCTAGCGGGAGGGAAACAGATACGCAGTATTTT,CSARSSGRETDTQYF
TRBD1,TRBJ1-2,many,TRBV28,TGTGCCAGCAGCCCCGACAGGGAGGATAGCGGCTACACCTTC,CASSPDREDSGYTF
.,TRBJ1-3,many,TRBV2,TGTGCCAGCAGTATGACAGGCACCTCTGGAAACACCATATATTTT,CASSMTGTSGNTIYF
TRBD1,TRBJ1-2,.,TRBV12-3/TRBV12-4,TGTGCCAGCAGTTTAGGGTACGACAGGGCTAAGGGCTACACCTTC,CASSLGYDRAKGYTF
TRBD2,TRBJ2-3,.,TRBV18,TGTGCCAGCTCATTAGCGGGAGGCACAGATACGCACTATTTT,CASSLAGGTDTHYF
TRBD2,TRBJ2-1,.,TRBV27,TGTGCCAGCAGTCCATTATCCAGGACTAGATGGGGCCACAATGAGCAGTTCTTC,CASSPLSRTRWGHNEQFF
.,TRBJ1-5,many,TRBV2,TGTGCCAGCAGTGAACAGGGTCGGGCTCAGCCCCAGCATTTT,CASSEQGRAQPQHF
.,TRBJ2-1,many,TRBV6-1,TGTGCCAGCAGTTCGTTTGGGGGAACCGAGCAGTTCTTC,CASSSFGGTEQFF
.,TRBJ1-5,many,TRBV10-3,TGTGCCATCAGTACCGACAGGAGGGGGCAGCCCCAGCATTTT,CAISTDRRGQPQHF
.,TRBJ2-3,many,TRBV4-1,TGCGCCAGCAGCCAAGAACGGAGGCGGGGCAGCACAGATACGCAGTATTTT,CASSQERRRGSTDTQYF
.,TRBJ2-1,once,TRBV11-1,TGTGCCAGCAGCTTAAAACCTACCTCTCACAATGAGCAGTTCTTC,CASSLKPTSHNEQFF
.,TRBJ1-1,many,TRBV6-1,TGTGCCAGCAGTGAAGAGGAGGATTACACTGAAGCTTTCTTT,CASSEEEDYTEAFF
.,TRBJ2-7,many,TRBV18,TGTGCCAGCTCACCTCAGGCAGGGCTTCCCTACGAGCAGTACTTC,CASSPQAGLPYEQYF
.,TRBJ1-6,.,TRBV7-2,TGTGCCAGCAGCTTGGCTAAAGACAGGCTCAACAATTCACCCCTCCACTTT,CASSLAKDRLNNSPLHF
TRBD1,TRBJ1-2,many,TRBV20-1,TGCAGTGCAGAGGAGGGGGCTGGCTATGGCTACACCTTC,CSAEEGAGYGYTF